These 20 T cell receptor beta chains originate from one sample sequenced in a study of long-term antiretroviral therapy in people with HIV. Running of the v3.0 immunoSEQ assay took place at survey level. Using immunoSEQ multiplex PCR, the repertoire was profiled, and TCRdb retains in-frame clones only, with some absent. The sample has 20,000 to 25,000 clones; around 83% are singletons. Sequencing was performed on unsorted PBMCs, taken 1.3 years after starting antiretroviral therapy. The receptor source for this set is a man aged 55 to 69 with HIV.

CDR3 coding DNA: TGTGCCAGCAGCGGTACTAGCGGGGCCGCCAATCAGTACTTC. Its translation: CASSGTSGAANQYF. This chain uses TRBV2 with TRBJ2-4; TRBD2 matches 10 bases. From germline, CDR1 is SNHLY and CDR2 FYNNEI. The CDR3 runs to 14 residues. Trimming took 6 bases from V and 12 from J; bases not matched to a gene: 11.

This clone was seen a single time. The CDR3 protein is CASSLVPRQGGGYTF. In DNA, the CDR3 is TGCGCCAGCAGCTTGGTCCCTCGACAGGGTGGCGGCTACACCTTC. J is TRBJ1-2 and V is TRBV5-1; TRBD1 agrees at 7 bases. Germline V CDR1 and CDR2: SGHRS, YFSETQ. V shed 0 bases, J shed 8 bases, and the junction held 10 bases outside the gene matches. This CDR3 region has 15 residues.

The rearrangement links TRBV27 to TRBJ2-1; D is unclear. CDR1 MNHEY and CDR2 SMNVEV come from the germline V gene (reference sequence). The V and J ends lost 6 bases and 5 bases respectively, with 20 bases between them. The length of the CDR3 is 16 residues. The CDR3 DNA reads TGTGCCAGCAGCACCCTTGTTGTAACATACAACAATGAGCAGTTCTTC. Its translation is CASSTLVVTYNNEQFF.

The CDR3, as DNA: TGTGCCAGCAGCTTAGGGCGGGACCAAGAGACCCAGTACTTC. Amino acids: CASSLGRDQETQYF. The rearrangement uses TRBV11-2 and TRBJ2-5, with a possible D match to TRBD2 (5 bases). The germline V gene encodes CDR1 SGHAT and CDR2 FQNNGV. Trimming shortened V by 1 base and J by 0 bases, and 6 bases separated the two germline ends. The CDR3 has 14 amino acids.

V and J are TRBV10-2 and TRBJ2-1; 12 bases line up with TRBD2. Germline CDR1 WSHSY, CDR2 SAAADI. The J segment lost 9 bases and the V segment lost 4 bases, leaving 13 bases of the junction unmatched. This CDR3 is built from 17 residues. The DNA of the CDR3 is TGCGCCAGCAGTGTTCTGGCTAGCGGGAGGGCCCTTAGTGAGCAGTTCTTC. Translating it yields CASSVLASGRALSEQFF.

This chain uses TRBV7-2 with TRBJ1-5; a possible D gene is TRBD1 (5 bases). CDR1 is SGHTA, CDR2 FQGNSA, per germline. The CDR3 extends over 13 amino acids. V shed 5 bases and J shed 9 bases, with 14 bases lying between them. CDR3 nucleotide sequence: TGTGCCAGCAGCCGGGACGGTGTGGGGCCCCAGCATTTT. It translates to CASSRDGVGPQHF.

The V call is TRBV13, the J call TRBJ2-5; 13 nucleotides match TRBD2. Germline V gives CDR1 PRHDT, CDR2 FYEKMQ (reference sequence). The length of the CDR3 is 17 residues. With V trimmed by 5 bases and J by 2 bases, 8 bases remained unmatched. CDR3 nucleotides: TGTGCCAGCAGCCGGACTAGCGGGGGCCTTCGGCAAGAGACCCAGTACTTC. It codes for CASSRTSGGLRQETQYF. The full variable domain, in which reference TRBV13 and TRBJ2-5 provide the parts outside the CDR3, is AAGVIQSPRHLIKEKRETATLKCYPIPRHDTVYWYQQGPGQDPQFLISFYEKMQSDKGSIPDRFSAQQFSDYHSELNMSSLELGDSALYFCASSRTSGGLRQETQYFGPGTRLLVL.

The table lists this clone with a few counts. The chain joins TRBV7-2 to TRBJ2-7; D might be TRBD1 (8 bases). Germline V gene lookup returns CDR1 SGHTA and CDR2 FQGNSA. V dropped 4 bases and J dropped 6 bases, with 13 bases sitting between them. This CDR3 spans 13 amino acids. This CDR3 reads CASSWGGTGEQYF. Written as DNA, the CDR3 is TGTGCCAGCAGCTGGGGGGGGACAGGCGAGCAGTACTTC.

For the CDR3, the DNA is TGTGCCAGCAGCTTGGGGCACGGAGCGGGAGTCCCAGATACGCAGTATTTT. Protein: CASSLGHGAGVPDTQYF. The J gene is TRBJ2-3, the V gene TRBV5-4; 8 bases align to TRBD2. The CDR3 is 17 residues long. V shed 0 bases and J 4 bases; nucleotides not matched to a gene: 10. The germline gives CDR1 SGHNT, CDR2 YYREEE (reference sequence).

The gene calls are TRBV6-5 and TRBJ2-7; 7 nucleotides align to TRBD2. CDR3 length: 13 amino acids. Germline trimming cut 2 bases from V and 5 bases from J; bases unmatched to any gene: 3. CDR1 is MNHEY and CDR2 is SVGAGI in the germline V gene. CDR3 nucleotide sequence: TGTGCCAGCAGTTACATGGGAGGGAACGAGCAGTACTTC. Translating it yields CASSYMGGNEQYF.

The rearrangement uses TRBV7-2 and TRBJ2-5; TRBD1 agrees at 8 bases. V trimming: 2 bases; J trimming: 5 bases; junction bases outside the gene matches: 7. The CDR3 extends over 15 amino acids. Germline lookup yields CDR1 SGHTA and CDR2 FQGNSA. In nucleotides, the CDR3 is TGTGCCAGCAGCTTACCACCAGGGGGCGTTGAGACCCAGTACTTC. Residues: CASSLPPGGVETQYF.

The V and J genes are TRBV7-2 and TRBJ2-7, with D maybe TRBD2 (6 bases). Trimming stripped 4 bases from V and 1 base from J, with 20 bases between. This CDR3 region has 17 residues. Per germline, CDR1 SGHTA and CDR2 FQGNSA. CDR3 nucleotides: TGTGCCAGCAGCTACATGGGCGGGGATCCCGCATCCTACGAGCAGTACTTC. Translated, it gives CASSYMGGDPASYEQYF.

This clone was seen only once. V usage is TRBV13 and J usage is TRBJ1-1, with unresolved D. This CDR3 comprises 16 residues. Trimming left V 4 bases short and J 6 bases short, with 21 bases between. The V gene's germline CDR1 is PRHDT and CDR2 FYEKMQ (reference sequence). CDR3 loop: CASSSPLLRASAEAFF. DNA for the CDR3: TGTGCCAGCAGCTCCCCGTTACTCCGGGCGAGTGCTGAAGCTTTCTTT.

The genes are TRBV29-1 and TRBJ2-1, with 8 bases lining up with TRBD1. The germline gives CDR1 SQVTM, CDR2 ANQGSEA. CDR3 size: 11 residues. J lost 8 bases, V lost 8 bases, and 5 bases had no gene match. The DNA for the CDR3 is TGCAGCTCGTACAGGGGGGATGAGCAGTTCTTC. Translated: CSSYRGDEQFF.

This chain links TRBV10-3 with TRBJ2-3, with 8 bases aligning to TRBD1. The germline V gene encodes CDR1 ENHRY and CDR2 SYGVKD. Trimming at V came to 6 bases and at J to 0 bases, leaving 8 bases not matched to a gene. The CDR3 sequence is 16 residues long. This CDR3 reads CAIRQGGYASTDTQYF. The CDR3 DNA reads as TGTGCCATCAGACAGGGGGGATACGCTAGCACAGATACGCAGTATTTT.

The chain employs TRBV7-2 and TRBJ2-5; 7 positions agree with TRBD1. Germline V gene sequence: CDR1 SGHTA, CDR2 FQGNSA. This CDR3 has 15 residues. Trimming at V came to 3 bases and at J to 2 bases, leaving 6 bases not matched to a gene. This chain's CDR3 is CASSFQRGQQETQYF. Here the CDR3 DNA reads TGTGCCAGCAGCTTCCAAAGGGGGCAACAAGAGACCCAGTACTTC.

The chain uses TRBV9 and TRBJ2-5; 7 bases fit TRBD1. Germline CDR1 and CDR2: SGDLS and YYNGEE. The CDR3 extends over 15 amino acids. V lost 0 bases and J lost 1; bases outside the gene matches: 3. Here the CDR3 DNA reads TGTGCCAGCAGCGTAGCCCGACAGGGCCAAGAGACCCAGTACTTC. This encodes CASSVARQGQETQYF.

J is TRBJ1-5 and V is TRBV6-1; tentatively, D is TRBD1 (6 bases). This CDR3 spans 15 amino acids. CDR1 is MNHNS, CDR2 SASEGT, per germline. V lost 10 bases to trimming and J lost 0 bases, with 16 bases between them. The CDR3 loop is CATKDRSYSNQPQHF. The DNA for the CDR3 is TGTGCCACCAAAGACAGGTCCTATAGCAATCAGCCCCAGCATTTT.

The genes are TRBV30 and TRBJ2-3, with D hard to call. With 0 bases removed from V and 0 bases from J, the gap between germline ends came to 7 bases. The CDR3 covers 14 residues. Germline lookup yields CDR1 GTSNPN and CDR2 SVGIG (reference sequence). CDR3 amino acids: CAWSVAGSTDTQYF. In DNA, the CDR3 is TGTGCCTGGAGTGTTGCAGGCAGCACAGATACGCAGTATTTT. Complete variable domain (other parts from reference TRBV30 and TRBJ2-3): SQTIHQWPATLVQPVGSPLSLECTVEGTSNPNLYWYRQAAGRGLQLLFYSVGIGQISSEVPQNLSASRPQDRQFILSSKKLLLSDSGFYLCAWSVAGSTDTQYFGPGTRLTVL.

The V gene is TRBV5-4, the J gene TRBJ1-2; perhaps TRBD1 as D (5 bases). Trimming left V 0 bases short and J 4 bases short, with 7 bases between. The V gene's germline CDR1 is SGHNT and CDR2 YYREEE (reference sequence). The CDR3 has 13 residues. The CDR3 loop reads CASSLVGGYGYTF. Written as DNA, the CDR3 is TGTGCCAGCAGCTTGGTGGGGGGCTATGGCTACACCTTC.